This entry lists 30 T cell receptor beta chains sequenced from one sample in a study of siplizumab effects on memory and regulatory T cells (dated by TCRdb to between 2017 and 2020). The receptor library was made with the immunoSEQ multiplex PCR assay. Held by TCRdb, this immuneACCESS table contains in-frame sequences only and omits some clones. Under half of the omission traces to an unresolved V gene where checked; the cause of the rest is unknown. This sample holds 99,000 or so clones; about 93% were observed only once. About 0.34% of the sample lies in the top ten. Sequenced input: CD4+ T cells sorted from blood. The receptors stem from a human donor in good health.

This chain uses TRBV10-3 with TRBJ1-1; a weak D match, TRBD1 (6 bases). With 10 bases removed from V and 1 base from J, the gap between germline ends came to 16 bases. The CDR3 sequence is 14 residues long. Germline assignment: CDR1 ENHRY and CDR2 SYGVKD. CDR3 region: CATTGGGANTEAFF. The DNA for the CDR3 is TGTGCCACAACCGGAGGGGGTGCGAACACTGAAGCTTTCTTT.

The gene calls are TRBV27 and TRBJ2-7, with TRBD1 identical over 9 bases. Looked up from germline, CDR1 is MNHEY and CDR2 is SMNVEV (reference sequence). The V segment lost 5 bases and the J segment 7 bases; nucleotides outside the gene matches: 12. CDR3 length: 15 amino acids. The CDR3 region is CASSELGPGQGEQYF. The CDR3 DNA reads TGTGCCAGCAGTGAACTCGGTCCGGGACAGGGTGAGCAGTACTTC.

V gene TRBV2 combines with J gene TRBJ2-2; D remains unclear. This CDR3 has 10 residues. V lost 6 bases and J lost 7, with 3 bases in between. The germline V gene encodes CDR1 SNHLY and CDR2 FYNNEI. The CDR3 sequence: CASRNGELFF. CDR3 sequence (DNA): TGTGCCAGCAGGAACGGGGAGCTGTTTTTT.

This sequence joins TRBV7-9 and TRBJ2-1; 7 bases fit TRBD1. The junction had 5 bases not matched to a gene; V was cut back by 1 base and J by 5 bases. Germline CDR1 reads SEHNR; CDR2 reads FQNEAQ (reference sequence). This CDR3 is built from 15 residues. Here the CDR3 DNA reads TGTGCCAGCAGCTTAGTGGGACAGAGCAACAATGAGCAGTTCTTC. Protein sequence: CASSLVGQSNNEQFF. Full variable domain (remainder filled in from reference TRBV7-9 and TRBJ2-1): DTGVSQNPRHKITKRGQNVTFRCDPISEHNRLYWYRQTLGQGPEFLTYFQNEAQLEKSRLLSDRFSAERPKGSFSTLEIQRTEQGDSAMYLCASSLVGQSNNEQFFGPGTRLTVL.

The chain is built from TRBV18 and TRBJ2-2, with 8 bases lining up with TRBD2. The CDR3 is made up of 15 amino acids. In germline, CDR1 is KGHSH, CDR2 LQKENI. The ends lost 4 bases at V and 0 bases at J; junction bases unmatched: 1. CDR3 nucleotide sequence: TGTGCCAGCTCACTGCGGGGGGCGAACACCGGGGAGCTGTTTTTT. Protein sequence: CASSLRGANTGELFF.

This rearrangement joins TRBV6-5 to TRBJ1-2; tentative D call: TRBD1 (5 bases). Trimming took off 4 bases at V and 4 bases at J, with 16 bases between the two ends. The CDR3 loop spans 15 amino acids. Germline-derived CDR1 and CDR2 are MNHEY and SVGAGI. The CDR3 spells CASSSLSGGTYGYTF. CDR3 nucleotide sequence: TGTGCCAGCAGTTCGCTTAGCGGGGGAACCTATGGCTACACCTTC.

The genes are TRBV4-1 and TRBJ1-5; D remains unclear. This CDR3 comprises 17 residues. V was trimmed by 3 bases and J by 2 bases, leaving 17 bases between them. CDR1 and CDR2 from the germline V gene are MGHRA and YSYEKL. The CDR3 here is CASSQLPGGSGNQPQHF. The CDR3 DNA sequence: TGCGCCAGCAGCCAGCTACCGGGCGGCTCGGGCAATCAGCCCCAGCATTTT.

The V call is TRBV6-4, the J call TRBJ1-2; D not certain. V was shortened by 2 bases and J by 0 bases, with 10 bases between the two germline ends. CDR3 length equals 15 residues. Germline lookup yields CDR1 MRHNA and CDR2 SNTAGT. The CDR3 nucleotides read TGTGCCAGCAGTGACGAGGCAGGAGCTAACTATGGCTACACCTTC. It encodes CASSDEAGANYGYTF.

The chain employs TRBV5-1 and TRBJ2-1, with 12 bases identical to TRBD2. Germline CDR1 is SGHRS and CDR2 is YFSETQ. The CDR3 length is 17 residues. Germline trimming cut 1 base from V and 0 bases from J; bases unmatched to any gene: 2. CDR3 amino acids: CASSLRTSGNSYNEQFF. CDR3 DNA: TGCGCCAGCAGCTTGCGGACTAGCGGGAACTCCTACAATGAGCAGTTCTTC. Drawing the rest from reference TRBV5-1 and TRBJ2-1, the complete variable domain is KAGVTQTPRYLIKTRGQQVTLSCSPISGHRSVSWYQQTPGQGLQFLFEYFSETQRNKGNFPGRFSGRQFSNSRSEMNVSTLELGDSALYLCASSLRTSGNSYNEQFFGPGTRLTVL.

V is TRBV30 and J is TRBJ1-3; 9 bases align to TRBD1. CDR1 and CDR2 from the germline V gene are GTSNPN and SVGIG (reference sequence). V was pared by 2 bases and J by 2 bases, with 1 base of the junction left unmatched. CDR3 length: 14 amino acids. The CDR3 DNA is TGTGCCTGGAGTACAGGGGGCCCTGGAAACACCATATATTTT. Its translation: CAWSTGGPGNTIYF.

The chain carries TRBV9 and TRBJ1-1; tentatively, D is TRBD1 (5 bases). V lost 4 bases, J lost 3 bases, and 13 bases lay in between. From germline, CDR1 is SGDLS and CDR2 YYNGEE. This CDR3 spans 14 amino acids. DNA for the CDR3: TGTGCCAGCAGCAATCGGGGGTGGGACACTGAAGCTTTCTTT. Residues: CASSNRGWDTEAFF. The complete variable domain, with remaining parts taken from reference TRBV9 and TRBJ1-1, reads DSGVTQTPKHLITATGQRVTLRCSPRSGDLSVYWYQQSLDQGLQFLIQYYNGEERAKGNILERFSAQQFPDLHSELNLSSLELGDSALYFCASSNRGWDTEAFFGQGTRLTVV.

The CDR3 reads CASSLEGDGETQYF. The CDR3 coding sequence is TGCGCCAGCAGCTTGGAAGGGGATGGGGAGACCCAGTACTTC. The chain is built from TRBV5-1 and TRBJ2-5, with TRBD1 as a possible D gene (5 bases). The CDR3 sequence is 14 residues long. The V gene lost 0 bases and the J gene lost 5 bases, with 11 bases spanning the gap. Germline-derived CDR1 and CDR2 are SGHRS and YFSETQ.

This sequence joins TRBV30 and TRBJ1-2; D gene ambiguous. Trimming left V 5 bases short and J 2 bases short, with 9 bases between. The CDR3 is 12 residues long. Germline values: CDR1 GTSNPN, CDR2 SVGIG (reference sequence). The CDR3 DNA sequence: TGTGCCTGGGCGCCGGGAAACTATGGCTACACCTTC. This encodes CAWAPGNYGYTF.

The gene calls are TRBV6-5 and TRBJ2-5, with D perhaps TRBD1 or TRBD2 (5 bases each). The CDR3 spans 12 residues. V gave up 2 bases and J gave up 7 bases, with 8 bases separating them. CDR1 and CDR2 from the germline V gene are MNHEY and SVGAGI. CDR3 nucleotides: TGTGCCAGCAGTTACCCGAGGGGGACCCAGTACTTC. This sequence encodes CASSYPRGTQYF.

The table lists this clone with a count of one. The chain joins TRBV9 to TRBJ2-1; D is possibly TRBD2 (5 bases). CDR1 and CDR2 from the germline V gene are SGDLS and YYNGEE. V was pared by 4 bases and J by 0 bases, with 14 bases between. The length of the CDR3 is 16 residues. CDR3 loop: CASSPSPGYSYNEQFF. For the CDR3, the DNA is TGTGCCAGCAGCCCCTCACCGGGATACTCCTACAATGAGCAGTTCTTC.

The genes are TRBV2 and TRBJ2-7, with D unclear. The CDR3 contains 11 residues. V was clipped by 4 bases and J by 2 bases, with 3 bases between them. Germline CDR1 is SNHLY and CDR2 is FYNNEI. CDR3 loop: CASSVPYEQYF. CDR3 DNA: TGTGCCAGCAGTGTACCCTACGAGCAGTACTTC. The full variable domain, rest sourced from reference TRBV2 and TRBJ2-7, is EPEVTQTPSHQVTQMGQEVILRCVPISNHLYFYWYRQILGQKVEFLVSFYNNEISEKSEIFDDQFSVERPDGSNFTLKIRSTKLEDSAMYFCASSVPYEQYFGPGTRLTVT.

The chain joins TRBV14 to TRBJ2-6; D might be TRBD1 (6 bases). Germline CDR1 reads SGHDN; CDR2 reads FVKESK. CDR3 length: 17 amino acids. The V and J ends lost 1 base and 4 bases respectively, with 14 bases between them. The CDR3 nucleotides read TGTGCCAGCAGCCAAGTATTGAGCAGGGGCGGGGCCAACGTCCTGACTTTC. Protein sequence: CASSQVLSRGGANVLTF.

The V gene is TRBV5-1, the J gene TRBJ2-1, with 7 positions matching TRBD1. The V gene end was trimmed by 4 bases and the J gene end by 3 bases; junction bases not matched to a gene: 4. The CDR3 has 14 amino acids. CDR1 and CDR2 from the germline V gene are SGHRS and YFSETQ. The CDR3 coding sequence is TGCGCCAGCAGCCTCCAGGGGGACTACAATGAGCAGTTCTTC. Translation gives CASSLQGDYNEQFF.

The gene calls are TRBV6-5 and TRBJ2-3; D gene ambiguous. This CDR3 is built from 15 residues. Germline lookup yields CDR1 MNHEY and CDR2 SVGAGI. V lost 0 bases, J lost 1 base, and 8 bases lay in between. The DNA of the CDR3 is TGTGCCAGCAGTTACTCCGGGCGAGGCACAGATACGCAGTATTTT. Protein product: CASSYSGRGTDTQYF.

The rearrangement links TRBV5-1 to TRBJ2-7; 15 bases are shared with TRBD2. J gave up 2 bases and V 4 bases, and 7 bases lay outside the gene matches. Per germline, CDR1 SGHRS and CDR2 YFSETQ. This CDR3 is built from 17 residues. The CDR3, as DNA: TGCGCCAGCAGCACCGGACTAGCGGGGGGGTTGGCCTACGAGCAGTACTTC. Translated, it gives CASSTGLAGGLAYEQYF.

V gene TRBV6-6 combines with J gene TRBJ2-7; 12 bases match TRBD2. From germline, CDR1 is MNHNY and CDR2 SVGAGI (reference sequence). The ends lost 8 bases at V and 4 bases at J; junction bases unmatched: 6. CDR3 length: 14 amino acids. Here the CDR3 DNA reads TGTGCCAGCCACCTAGCGGGGGGGCGGTACGAGCAGTACTTC. Translating gives CASHLAGGRYEQYF.

The J gene is TRBJ2-4, the V gene TRBV4-3, with D perhaps TRBD1 (6 bases). Deletions cut 0 bases from V and 4 bases from J, with 10 bases between. The CDR3 is 15 amino acids. The germline V gene encodes CDR1 LGHNA and CDR2 YSLEER. The CDR3 protein is CASSQDGDTKNIQYF. In nucleotides, the CDR3 is TGCGCCAGCAGCCAAGATGGGGACACAAAAAACATTCAGTACTTC.

This clone has only one observation. This chain uses TRBV19 with TRBJ1-2; D unresolved. The CDR3 covers 14 residues. Trimming cost V 7 bases and J 5 bases, with 17 bases left between them. Germline-derived CDR1 and CDR2 are LNHDA and SQIVND (reference sequence). This CDR3 is CASTPNVGTYGYTF. The CDR3 DNA reads as TGTGCCAGTACACCTAACGTAGGAACGTATGGCTACACCTTC.

The V call is TRBV5-1, the J call TRBJ2-1, with D possibly TRBD1 on 6 matching bases. This CDR3 is built from 17 residues. Trimming left V 0 bases short and J 2 bases short, with 15 bases between. Germline CDR1 is SGHRS and CDR2 is YFSETQ. CDR3 nucleotide sequence: TGCGCCAGCAGCTTGGGAGGGTGGGACAAGACCTACAATGAGCAGTTCTTC. This encodes CASSLGGWDKTYNEQFF.

The chain combines TRBV22-1 with TRBJ1-5. TRBV22-1 has pseudogene status. CDR3 length: 13 residues. This CDR3 is CPGSARGDQPQHF. As DNA, the CDR3 is TGTCCTGGGAGCGCCCGCGGGGATCAGCCCCAGCATTTT.

The chain links TRBV10-3 to TRBJ2-2, with 9 bases matching TRBD1. This CDR3 has 16 residues. Trimming cost V 0 bases and J 2 bases; bases outside gene matches: 1. In germline, CDR1 is ENHRY, CDR2 SYGVKD. CDR3: CAISESTGGNTGELFF. For the CDR3, the DNA is TGTGCCATCAGTGAGTCGACAGGGGGTAACACCGGGGAGCTGTTTTTT.

This clone was seen just once. CDR3 sequence reads: CASSEGTRSRPLHF. For the CDR3, the DNA is TGTGCCAGCAGTGAAGGGACAAGATCGCGACCCCTCCACTTT. The gene calls are TRBV2 and TRBJ1-6, with D perhaps TRBD1 (5 bases). Trimming pared 1 base from V and 12 bases from J, leaving 13 bases between. The CDR3 consists of 14 residues. Germline V gives CDR1 SNHLY, CDR2 FYNNEI.

V gene TRBV4-1 combines with J gene TRBJ2-4; TRBD2 aligns across 11 bases. V was clipped by 7 bases and J by 0 bases; unmatched bases: 8. In germline, CDR1 is MGHRA, CDR2 YSYEKL. The CDR3 is made up of 17 amino acids. The CDR3, as DNA: TGCGCCAGCACCCCGGGACTAGCGGTACTAGCCAAAAACATTCAGTACTTC. This translates into CASTPGLAVLAKNIQYF.

This sequence joins TRBV6-1 and TRBJ1-1; 7 bases line up with TRBD1. This CDR3 is built from 13 residues. Losses at the gene ends were 6 bases for V and 4 bases for J; bases not matched to a gene: 5. Germline V gene sequence: CDR1 MNHNS, CDR2 SASEGT. The CDR3, as DNA: TGTGCCAGCAGAGACAGGGCGGTCACTGAAGCTTTCTTT. Amino acids: CASRDRAVTEAFF.

The chain has TRBV5-1 and TRBJ2-3; TRBD1 agrees at 9 bases. Per the germline V gene, CDR1 is SGHRS and CDR2 is YFSETQ. The ends lost 0 bases at V and 5 bases at J; junction bases unmatched: 4. CDR3 size: 15 residues. CDR3: CASSLGGQGGDTQYF. The CDR3 nucleotides are TGCGCCAGCAGCTTGGGGGGACAGGGTGGAGATACGCAGTATTTT.